This TCR beta chain was observed in a study of T cell responses to AZD1222 COVID-19 vaccine (dated by TCRdb to the early 2020s). The study in broad terms: Because spike-specific TCR depth and breadth did not differ between the two schedules, AZD1222 recipients who got a second dose at roughly 4 weeks were pooled with those who got a second dose at roughly 12 weeks. A total of 233 trial participants underwent TCR sequencing, of whom around 210 had received two doses of AZD1222 and roughly 26 had received two doses of the MenACWY control vaccine. Enrollment into the trials was organized by age into subgroups of 18-55, 56-69 and 70-plus years, and those subgroups contained roughly 150, 30 and 60 TCR-sequenced participants, respectively.

The junction carries 13 bases between V and J, which are trimmed by 0 bases and 4 bases respectively. Inclusive of the bounding cysteine and phenylalanine, the CDR3 is 16 residues long. CDR3 DNA is the only sequence kept; it has 48 bases, read in frame from the first base. CDR1 and CDR2 were assigned from the germline V gene as SGHVS and FNYEAQ. The CDR3 regions of human TCRbeta chains were analyzed by immunosequencing. As for the original processing: TCRs in the repertoires were compared against a reference library of SARS-CoV-2-specific TCRs that had been generated with the MIRA antigen-specificity platform. Breadth meant the fraction of unique TCRs that were SARS-CoV-2-associated, whereas depth meant the fraction of total T cells that were SARS-CoV-2-associated. Using the MIRA data, every spike-specific TCR was mapped to the spike region that the TCR reacted to and assigned to either a CD4 or a CD8 class. Log10-transformed breadth and depth values were compared by one-way ANOVA with Sidak's multiple comparisons tests. TCRdb's version of the immuneACCESS table is confined to in-frame rearrangements and falls short of the full clone set. An unresolved V gene accounts for under half of the shortfall where checked; the remainder is of unknown origin. The DNA gave D and trimming, while V, J and clone size come from that table. The sample includes about 150,000 clones, with 90% to 95% observed a single time. About 1.3% of the sample is held by the ten biggest clonotypes.

Summary of the overall study and its limitations: The vaccine-associated CD4 TCRs covered the entire spike protein, and the dominant responses fell in regions 160-218 and 743-854. Participants were mostly white British and included more females than males, and it was suggested by the authors that clonal diversity may have been underestimated. Because no day 14 peak-response samples were available, repertoires were characterized only after the peak T cell response. The 56-69-year group was small, and its depth increase did not reach significance, likely because of low power. Conclusions about previously exposed vaccinees were limited because only a handful of AZD1222 recipients were SARS-CoV-2 seropositive at baseline. A significant rise in spike-specific TCR breadth and depth was observed after two AZD1222 doses relative to day 0 and relative to MenACWY recipients. Nearly half of unique spike-specific TCRs reportedly recognized epitopes outside regions mutated in the B.1.351 and B.1.1.7 variants.

A remark on this clone: There is no known antigen for this receptor. The record has no base qualities; no much larger clone is one base away.

Taken with the paper, the label for time point translates to: baseline before first vaccination. The vaccinee samples were drawn from two UK trials, COV001 and COV002, one of which was a single-blind randomized controlled phase 2/3 trial testing AZD1222 (ChAdOx1 nCoV-19) in healthy adults. Trial participant PBMC samples were collected at day 0 and day 28 after the second dose for TCRbeta chain sequencing. The chain couples TRBV7-6 to TRBJ2-1; the best D guess is TRBD2, with 6 bases matching. This receptor was identified in an adult in good health. The source material was peripheral blood, sampled on day 0 of AZD1222 vaccination. The CDR3 sequence is CASSLASSGDYNEQFF. The bases read TGTGCCAGCAGCTTAGCGTCGTCGGGGGATTACAATGAGCAGTTCTTC.